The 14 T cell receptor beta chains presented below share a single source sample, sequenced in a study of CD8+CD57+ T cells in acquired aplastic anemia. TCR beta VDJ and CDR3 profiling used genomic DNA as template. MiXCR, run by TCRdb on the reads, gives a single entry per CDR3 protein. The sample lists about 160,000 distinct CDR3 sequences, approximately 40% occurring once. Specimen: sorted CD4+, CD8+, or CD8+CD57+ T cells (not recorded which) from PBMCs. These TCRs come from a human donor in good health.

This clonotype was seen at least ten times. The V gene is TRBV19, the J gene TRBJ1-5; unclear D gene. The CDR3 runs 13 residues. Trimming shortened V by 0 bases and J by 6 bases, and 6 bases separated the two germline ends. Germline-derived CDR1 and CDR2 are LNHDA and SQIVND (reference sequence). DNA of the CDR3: TGTGCCAGTAGTATAGAGGGATCTCAGCCCCAGCATTTT. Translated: CASSIEGSQPQHF. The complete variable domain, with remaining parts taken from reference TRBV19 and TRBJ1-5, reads DGGITQSPKYLFRKEGQNVTLSCEQNLNHDAMYWYRQDPGQGLRLIYYSQIVNDFQKGDIAEGYSVSREKKESFPLTVTSAQKNPTAFYLCASSIEGSQPQHFGDGTRLSIL.

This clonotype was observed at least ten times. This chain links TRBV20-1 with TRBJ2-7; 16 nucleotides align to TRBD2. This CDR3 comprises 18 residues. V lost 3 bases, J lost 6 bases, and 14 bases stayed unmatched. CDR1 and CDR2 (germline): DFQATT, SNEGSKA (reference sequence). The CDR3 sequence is CSARGVGTSGGAPLEQYF. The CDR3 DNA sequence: TGCAGTGCTAGGGGGGTGGGGACTAGCGGGGGGGCCCCCCTCGAGCAGTACTTC.

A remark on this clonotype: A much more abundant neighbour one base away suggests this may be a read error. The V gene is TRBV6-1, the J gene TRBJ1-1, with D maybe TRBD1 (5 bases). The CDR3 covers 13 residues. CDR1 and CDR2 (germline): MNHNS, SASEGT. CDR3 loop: CTSSQGGGTEAFF. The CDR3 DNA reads TGTACCAGCAGTCAGGGCGGCGGGACTGAAGCTTTCTTT.

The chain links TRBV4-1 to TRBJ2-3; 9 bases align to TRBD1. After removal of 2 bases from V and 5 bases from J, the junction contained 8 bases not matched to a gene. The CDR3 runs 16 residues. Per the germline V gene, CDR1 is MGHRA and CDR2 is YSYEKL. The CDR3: CASSQSGDRVRDTQYF. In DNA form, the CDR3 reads TGCGCCAGCAGCCAATCCGGGGACAGGGTAAGAGATACGCAGTATTTT.

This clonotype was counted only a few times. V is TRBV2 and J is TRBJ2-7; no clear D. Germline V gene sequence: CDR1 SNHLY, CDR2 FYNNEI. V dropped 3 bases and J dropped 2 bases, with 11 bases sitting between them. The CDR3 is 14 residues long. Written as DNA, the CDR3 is TGTGCCAGCAGTGAGCAAGGTGAAACCTACGAGCAGTACTTC. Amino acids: CASSEQGETYEQYF.

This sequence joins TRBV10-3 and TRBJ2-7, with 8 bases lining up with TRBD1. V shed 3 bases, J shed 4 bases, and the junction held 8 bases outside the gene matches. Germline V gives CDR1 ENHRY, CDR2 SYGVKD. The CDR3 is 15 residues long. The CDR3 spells CAISDGPGQAYEQYF. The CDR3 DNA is TGTGCCATCAGTGATGGGCCGGGACAGGCGTACGAGCAGTACTTC.

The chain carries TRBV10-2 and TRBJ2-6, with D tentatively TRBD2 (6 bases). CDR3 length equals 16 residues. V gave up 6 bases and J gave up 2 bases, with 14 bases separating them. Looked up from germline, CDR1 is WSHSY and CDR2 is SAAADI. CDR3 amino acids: CASSRDLGPGANVLTF. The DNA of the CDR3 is TGCGCCAGCAGCAGGGACTTGGGCCCTGGGGCCAACGTCCTGACTTTC.

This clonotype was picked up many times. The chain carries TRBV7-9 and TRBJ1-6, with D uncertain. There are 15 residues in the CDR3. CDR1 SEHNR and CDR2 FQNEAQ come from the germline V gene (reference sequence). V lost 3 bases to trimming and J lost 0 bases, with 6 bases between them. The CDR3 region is CASSFPSSYNSPLHF. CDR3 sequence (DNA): TGTGCCAGCAGCTTCCCGAGCTCCTATAATTCACCCCTCCACTTT.

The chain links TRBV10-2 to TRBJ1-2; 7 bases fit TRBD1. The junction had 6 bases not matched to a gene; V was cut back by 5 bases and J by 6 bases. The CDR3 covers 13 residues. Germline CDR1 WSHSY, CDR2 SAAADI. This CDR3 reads CASSTTGLHGYTF. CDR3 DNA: TGCGCCAGCAGTACGACAGGGTTGCATGGCTACACCTTC.

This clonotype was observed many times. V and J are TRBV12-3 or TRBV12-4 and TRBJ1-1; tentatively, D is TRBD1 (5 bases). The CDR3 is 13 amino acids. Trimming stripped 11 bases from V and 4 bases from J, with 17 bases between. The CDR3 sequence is CAQTGRAGTEAFF. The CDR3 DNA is TGTGCCCAGACGGGCAGGGCGGGCACTGAAGCTTTCTTT.

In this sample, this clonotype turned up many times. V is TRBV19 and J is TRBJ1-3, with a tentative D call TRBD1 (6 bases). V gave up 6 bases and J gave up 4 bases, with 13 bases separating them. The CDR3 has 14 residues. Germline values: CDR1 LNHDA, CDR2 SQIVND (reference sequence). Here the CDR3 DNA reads TGTGCCAGTAGCAACAGGGTGGCGGGAAACACCATATATTTT. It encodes CASSNRVAGNTIYF.

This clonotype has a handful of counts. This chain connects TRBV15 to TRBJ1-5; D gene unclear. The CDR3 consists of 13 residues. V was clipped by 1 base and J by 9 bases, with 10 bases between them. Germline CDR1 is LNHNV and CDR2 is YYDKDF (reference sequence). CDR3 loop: CATSRVQVMPQHF. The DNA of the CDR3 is TGTGCCACCAGCAGAGTCCAGGTTATGCCCCAGCATTTT.

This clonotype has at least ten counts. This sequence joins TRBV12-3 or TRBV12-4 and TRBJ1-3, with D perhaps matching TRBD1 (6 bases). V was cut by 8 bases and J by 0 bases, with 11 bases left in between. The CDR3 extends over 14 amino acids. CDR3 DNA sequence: TGTGCCAGCGGACAGCTGGGCTCTGGAAACACCATATATTTT. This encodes CASGQLGSGNTIYF.

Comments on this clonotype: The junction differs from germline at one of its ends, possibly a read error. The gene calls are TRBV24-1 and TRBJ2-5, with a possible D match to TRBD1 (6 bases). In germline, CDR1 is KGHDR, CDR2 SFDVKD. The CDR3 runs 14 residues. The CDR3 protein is CAISEGRGWETQYF. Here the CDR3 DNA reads TGTGCCATCAGTGAAGGCAGGGGTTGGGAGACCCAGTACTTC.